These T cell receptor beta chains were read from a single sample in a study of technical replicates of blood from several donors. Sequencing used immunoSEQ multiplex PCR; TCRdb keeps in-frame clones, though not all of them. The table records about 84,000 clones, under 95% of them present only once. Sequences were obtained from T cells isolated from PBMCs. The receptor source for this set is a human donor in good health. Both conserved end residues are part of each CDR3. Size is stated for part of the rows, as once, few or many counts, or as a class when the clone is expanded.

CDR3: CASSPYRGASYEQYF
size: -
length: 15
J: TRBJ2-7
V: TRBV6-1

CDR3: CASSPRWDSFNEKLFF
size: -
length: 16
J: TRBJ1-4
V: TRBV5-8

CDR3: CASSDRGQGITDTQYF
size: -
length: 16
J: TRBJ2-3
V: TRBV10-1

CDR3: CASSESGQAVYGYTF
size: -
length: 15
J: TRBJ1-2
V: TRBV6-1

CDR3: CASRVQGSNYGYTF
size: -
length: 14
J: TRBJ1-2
V: TRBV27

CDR3: CASSRSEDEQFF
size: -
length: 12
J: TRBJ2-1
V: TRBV18

CDR3: CSVEVRTGKLNQPQHF
size: -
length: 16
J: TRBJ1-5
V: TRBV29-1

CDR3: CASREKSGLAYNEQFF
size: once
length: 16
J: TRBJ2-1
V: TRBV2

CDR3: CASSQGQSGNQPQHF
size: -
length: 15
J: TRBJ1-5
V: TRBV4-1

CDR3: CASSLGPKNIQYF
size: -
length: 13
J: TRBJ2-4
V: TRBV19

CDR3: CASSLREKGTEAFF
size: once
length: 14
J: TRBJ1-1
V: TRBV28

CDR3: CASSVEEQGAGNQPQHF
size: -
length: 17
J: TRBJ1-5
V: TRBV9

CDR3: CASSIFRTDNEQFF
size: -
length: 14
J: TRBJ2-1
V: TRBV19

CDR3: CASSGGGVAAYEQYF
size: -
length: 15
J: TRBJ2-7
V: TRBV2

CDR3: CASSIGGTPIWTDTQYF
size: -
length: 17
J: TRBJ2-3
V: TRBV19

CDR3: CASTLRSLVPEPTGELFF
size: -
length: 18
J: TRBJ2-2
V: TRBV28

CDR3: CAISEFGGEKNIQYF
size: -
length: 15
J: TRBJ2-4
V: TRBV10-3

CDR3: CASSFSGSSSYEQYF
size: -
length: 15
J: TRBJ2-7
V: TRBV28

CDR3: CASSLGGSGGAYEQYF
size: -
length: 16
J: TRBJ2-7
V: TRBV5-1

CDR3: CASSIDSGGTQYF
size: -
length: 13
J: TRBJ2-3
V: TRBV18

CDR3: CSVGGIQGALGNTIYF
size: -
length: 16
J: TRBJ1-3
V: TRBV29-1

CDR3: CASSLQGGTDTQYF
size: -
length: 14
J: TRBJ2-3
V: TRBV6-6

CDR3: CASSLEGRFQETQYF
size: -
length: 15
J: TRBJ2-5
V: TRBV11-2

CDR3: CASSYPLAGAYNEQFF
size: once
length: 16
J: TRBJ2-1
V: TRBV11-2

CDR3: CASSQGQGSNQPQHF
size: -
length: 15
J: TRBJ1-5
V: TRBV4-1

CDR3: CASSLFLQDTQYF
size: -
length: 13
J: TRBJ2-3
V: TRBV5-1

CDR3: CASSPGPRGRETQYF
size: -
length: 15
J: TRBJ2-5
V: TRBV6-5

CDR3: CASSSVGETGWLNTEAFF
size: -
length: 18
J: TRBJ1-1
V: TRBV5-1

CDR3: CASSHLGGNNEQFF
size: -
length: 14
J: TRBJ2-1
V: TRBV10-2

CDR3: CASSSQNTEAFF
size: -
length: 12
J: TRBJ1-1
V: TRBV28

CDR3: CASSLVLGNGELFF
size: -
length: 14
J: TRBJ2-2
V: TRBV5-1

CDR3: CASSSGQGLGANYGYTF
size: -
length: 17
J: TRBJ1-2
V: TRBV27

CDR3: CASSLSLNTEAFF
size: -
length: 13
J: TRBJ1-1
V: TRBV11-2

CDR3: CASSPTSPKGNEQFF
size: -
length: 15
J: TRBJ2-1
V: TRBV4-2

CDR3: CASSLKTGIETQYF
size: -
length: 14
J: TRBJ2-5
V: TRBV5-1

CDR3: CASSESGHYEQYF
size: -
length: 13
J: TRBJ2-7
V: TRBV10-1

CDR3: CASSLRDSHTDTQYF
size: -
length: 15
J: TRBJ2-3
V: TRBV5-5

CDR3: CASSPRSGMEMGETQYF
size: -
length: 17
J: TRBJ2-5
V: TRBV7-7

CDR3: CASNQNRVYNEQFF
size: -
length: 14
J: TRBJ2-1
V: TRBV7-8

CDR3: CASSLGLRGYNYGYTF
size: -
length: 16
J: TRBJ1-2
V: TRBV5-1

CDR3: CASAITGEGLNGYTF
size: -
length: 15
J: TRBJ1-2
V: TRBV5-1

CDR3: CSGERGNSYNEQFF
size: -
length: 14
J: TRBJ2-1
V: TRBV29-1

CDR3: CASSISGGQETQYF
size: -
length: 14
J: TRBJ2-5
V: TRBV9

CDR3: CASRAEQGAGNTIYF
size: -
length: 15
J: TRBJ1-3
V: TRBV6-5

CDR3: CASNSPGLVHYEQYF
size: -
length: 15
J: TRBJ2-7
V: TRBV28

CDR3: CASKSQAANTEAFF
size: -
length: 14
J: TRBJ1-1
V: TRBV27

CDR3: CASSVADGAEGYTF
size: -
length: 14
J: TRBJ1-2
V: TRBV9

CDR3: CATSRGDRPYEQYF
size: -
length: 14
J: TRBJ2-7
V: TRBV15

CDR3: CASSRRDSLNTEAFF
size: -
length: 15
J: TRBJ1-1
V: TRBV4-1